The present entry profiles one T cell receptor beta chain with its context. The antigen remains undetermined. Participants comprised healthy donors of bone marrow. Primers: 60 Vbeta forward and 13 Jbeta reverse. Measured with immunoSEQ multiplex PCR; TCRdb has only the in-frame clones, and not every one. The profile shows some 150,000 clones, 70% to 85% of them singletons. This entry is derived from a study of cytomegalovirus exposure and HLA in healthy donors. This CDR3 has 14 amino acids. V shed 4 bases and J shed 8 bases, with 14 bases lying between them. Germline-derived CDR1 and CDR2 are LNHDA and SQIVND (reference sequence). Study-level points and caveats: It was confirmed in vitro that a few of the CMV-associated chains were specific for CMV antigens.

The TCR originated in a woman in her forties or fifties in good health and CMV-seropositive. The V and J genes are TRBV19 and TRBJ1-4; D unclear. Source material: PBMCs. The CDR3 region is CASSTRAAGEKLFF. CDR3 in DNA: TGTGCCAGTAGTACCCGGGCCGCGGGAGAAAAACTGTTTTTT.